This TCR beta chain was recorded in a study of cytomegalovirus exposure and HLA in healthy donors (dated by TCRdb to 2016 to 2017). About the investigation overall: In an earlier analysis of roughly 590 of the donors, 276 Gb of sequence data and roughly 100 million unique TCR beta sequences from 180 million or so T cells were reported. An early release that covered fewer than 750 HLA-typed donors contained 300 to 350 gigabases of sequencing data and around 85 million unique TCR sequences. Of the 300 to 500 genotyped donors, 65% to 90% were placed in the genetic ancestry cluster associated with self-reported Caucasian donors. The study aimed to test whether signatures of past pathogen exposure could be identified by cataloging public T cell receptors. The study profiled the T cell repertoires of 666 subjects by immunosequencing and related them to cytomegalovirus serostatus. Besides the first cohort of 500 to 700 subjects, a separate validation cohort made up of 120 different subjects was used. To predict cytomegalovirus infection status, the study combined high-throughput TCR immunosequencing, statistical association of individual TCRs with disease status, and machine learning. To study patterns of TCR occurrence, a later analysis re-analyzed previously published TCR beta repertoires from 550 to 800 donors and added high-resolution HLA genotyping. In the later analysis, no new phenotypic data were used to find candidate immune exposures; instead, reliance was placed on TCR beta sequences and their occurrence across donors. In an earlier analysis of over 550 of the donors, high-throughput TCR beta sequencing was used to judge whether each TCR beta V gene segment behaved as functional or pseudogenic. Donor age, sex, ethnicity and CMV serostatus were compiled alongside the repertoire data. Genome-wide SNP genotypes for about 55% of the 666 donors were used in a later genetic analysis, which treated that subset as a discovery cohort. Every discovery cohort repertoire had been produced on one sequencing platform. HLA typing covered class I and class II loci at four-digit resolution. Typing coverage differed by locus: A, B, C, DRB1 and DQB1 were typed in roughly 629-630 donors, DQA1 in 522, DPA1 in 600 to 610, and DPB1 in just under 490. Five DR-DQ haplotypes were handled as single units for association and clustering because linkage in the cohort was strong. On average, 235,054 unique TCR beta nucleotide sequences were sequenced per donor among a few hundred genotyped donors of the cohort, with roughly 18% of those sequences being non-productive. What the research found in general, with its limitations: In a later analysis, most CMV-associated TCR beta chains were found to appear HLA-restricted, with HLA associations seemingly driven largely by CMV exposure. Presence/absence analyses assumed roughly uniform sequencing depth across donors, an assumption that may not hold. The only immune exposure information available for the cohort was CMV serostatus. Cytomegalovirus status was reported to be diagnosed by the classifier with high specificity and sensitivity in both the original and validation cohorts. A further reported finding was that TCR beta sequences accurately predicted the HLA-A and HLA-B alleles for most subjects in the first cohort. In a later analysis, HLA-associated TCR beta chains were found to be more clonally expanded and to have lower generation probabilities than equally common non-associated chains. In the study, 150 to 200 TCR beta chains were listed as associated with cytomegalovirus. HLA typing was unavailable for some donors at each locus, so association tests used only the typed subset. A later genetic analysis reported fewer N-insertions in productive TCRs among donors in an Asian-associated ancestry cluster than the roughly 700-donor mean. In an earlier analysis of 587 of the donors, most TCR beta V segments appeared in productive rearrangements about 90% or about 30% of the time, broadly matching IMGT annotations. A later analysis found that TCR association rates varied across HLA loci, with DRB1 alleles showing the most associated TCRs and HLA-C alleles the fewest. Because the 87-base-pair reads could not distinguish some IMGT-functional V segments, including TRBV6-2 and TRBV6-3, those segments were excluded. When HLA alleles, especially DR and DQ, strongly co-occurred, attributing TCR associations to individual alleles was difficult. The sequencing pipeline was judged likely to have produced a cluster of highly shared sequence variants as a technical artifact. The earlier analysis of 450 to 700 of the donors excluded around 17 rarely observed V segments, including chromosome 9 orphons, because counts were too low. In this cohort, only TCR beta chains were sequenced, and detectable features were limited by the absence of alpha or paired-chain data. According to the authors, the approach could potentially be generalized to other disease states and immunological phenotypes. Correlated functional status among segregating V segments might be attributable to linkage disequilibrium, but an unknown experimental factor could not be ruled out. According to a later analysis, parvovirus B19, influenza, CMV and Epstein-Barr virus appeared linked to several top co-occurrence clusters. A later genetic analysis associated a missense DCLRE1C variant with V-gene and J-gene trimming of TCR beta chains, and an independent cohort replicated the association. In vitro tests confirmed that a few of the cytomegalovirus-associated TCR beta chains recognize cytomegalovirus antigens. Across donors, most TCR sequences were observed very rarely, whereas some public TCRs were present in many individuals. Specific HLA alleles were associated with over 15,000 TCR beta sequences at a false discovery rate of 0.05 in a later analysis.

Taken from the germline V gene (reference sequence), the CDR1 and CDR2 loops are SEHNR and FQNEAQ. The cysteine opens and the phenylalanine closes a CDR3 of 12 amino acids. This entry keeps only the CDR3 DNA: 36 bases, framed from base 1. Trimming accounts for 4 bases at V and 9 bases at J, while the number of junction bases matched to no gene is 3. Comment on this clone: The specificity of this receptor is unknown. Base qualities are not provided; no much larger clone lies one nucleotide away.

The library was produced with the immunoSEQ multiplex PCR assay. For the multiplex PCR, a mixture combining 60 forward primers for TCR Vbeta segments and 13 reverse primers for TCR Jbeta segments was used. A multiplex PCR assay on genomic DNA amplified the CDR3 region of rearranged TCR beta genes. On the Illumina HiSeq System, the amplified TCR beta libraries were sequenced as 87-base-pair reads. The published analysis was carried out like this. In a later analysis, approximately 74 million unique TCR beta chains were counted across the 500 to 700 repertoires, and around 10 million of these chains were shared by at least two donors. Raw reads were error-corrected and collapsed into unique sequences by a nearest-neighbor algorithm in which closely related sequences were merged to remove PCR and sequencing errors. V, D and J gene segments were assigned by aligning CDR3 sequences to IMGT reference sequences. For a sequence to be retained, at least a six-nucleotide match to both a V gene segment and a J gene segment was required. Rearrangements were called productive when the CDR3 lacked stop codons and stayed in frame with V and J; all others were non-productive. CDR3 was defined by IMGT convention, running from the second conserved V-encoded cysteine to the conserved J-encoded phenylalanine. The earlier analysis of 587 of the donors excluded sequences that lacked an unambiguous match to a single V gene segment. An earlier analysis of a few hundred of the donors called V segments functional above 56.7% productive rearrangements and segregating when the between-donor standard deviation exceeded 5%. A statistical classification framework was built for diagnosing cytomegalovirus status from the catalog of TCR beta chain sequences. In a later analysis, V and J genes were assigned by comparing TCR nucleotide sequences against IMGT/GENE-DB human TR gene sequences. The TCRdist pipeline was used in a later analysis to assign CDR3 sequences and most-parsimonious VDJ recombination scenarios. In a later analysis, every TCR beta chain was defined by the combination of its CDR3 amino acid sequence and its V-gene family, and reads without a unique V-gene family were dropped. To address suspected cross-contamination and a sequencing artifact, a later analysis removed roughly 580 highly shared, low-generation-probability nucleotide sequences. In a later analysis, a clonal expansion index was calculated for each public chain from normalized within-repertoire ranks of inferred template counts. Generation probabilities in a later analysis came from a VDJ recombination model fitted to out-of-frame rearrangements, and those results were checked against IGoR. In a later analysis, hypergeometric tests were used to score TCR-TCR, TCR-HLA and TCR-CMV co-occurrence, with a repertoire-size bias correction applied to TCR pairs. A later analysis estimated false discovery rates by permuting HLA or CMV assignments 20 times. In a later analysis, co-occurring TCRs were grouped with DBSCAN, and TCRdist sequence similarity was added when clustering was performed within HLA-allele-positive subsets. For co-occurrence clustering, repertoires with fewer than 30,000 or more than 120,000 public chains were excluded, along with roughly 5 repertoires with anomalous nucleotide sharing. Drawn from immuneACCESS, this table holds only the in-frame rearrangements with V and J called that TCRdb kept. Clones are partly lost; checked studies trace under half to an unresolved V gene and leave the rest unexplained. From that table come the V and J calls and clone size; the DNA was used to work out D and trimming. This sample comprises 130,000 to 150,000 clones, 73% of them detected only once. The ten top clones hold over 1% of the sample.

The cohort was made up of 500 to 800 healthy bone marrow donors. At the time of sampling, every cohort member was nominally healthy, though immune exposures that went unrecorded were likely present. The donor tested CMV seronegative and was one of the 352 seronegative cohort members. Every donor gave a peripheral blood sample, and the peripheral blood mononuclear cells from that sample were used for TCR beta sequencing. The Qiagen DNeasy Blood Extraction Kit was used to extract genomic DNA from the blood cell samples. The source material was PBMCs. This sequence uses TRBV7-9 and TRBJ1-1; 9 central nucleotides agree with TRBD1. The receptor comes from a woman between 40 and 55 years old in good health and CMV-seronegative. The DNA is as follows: TGTGCCAGCAGCTCCGGGACAGGGAAAGCTTTCTTT. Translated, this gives CASSSGTGKAFF.